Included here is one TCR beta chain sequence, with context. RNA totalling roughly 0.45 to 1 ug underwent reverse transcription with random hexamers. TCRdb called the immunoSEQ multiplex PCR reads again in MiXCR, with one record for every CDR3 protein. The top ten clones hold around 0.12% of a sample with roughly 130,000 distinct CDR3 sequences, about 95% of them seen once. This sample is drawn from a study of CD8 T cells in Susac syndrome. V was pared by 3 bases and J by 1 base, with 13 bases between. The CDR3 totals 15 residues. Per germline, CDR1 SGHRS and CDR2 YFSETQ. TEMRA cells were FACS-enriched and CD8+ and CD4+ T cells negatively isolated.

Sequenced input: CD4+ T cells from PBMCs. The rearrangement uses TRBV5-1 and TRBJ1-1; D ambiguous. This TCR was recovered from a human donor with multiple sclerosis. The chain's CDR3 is CASSSVVGGNTEAFF. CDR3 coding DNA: TGCGCCAGCAGCTCCGTCGTCGGTGGGAACACTGAAGCTTTCTTT.